Below, 9 T cell receptor beta chains from the same sample are listed, as sequenced in a study of PD-1 blockade in classical Hodgkin lymphoma (dated by TCRdb to about 2020). The receptor library was made with the immunoSEQ multiplex PCR assay. TCRdb holds this immuneACCESS table with in-frame rearrangements only. Some clones are missing; in checked studies, unresolved V genes explain under half, and the rest has no known cause. Here the sample has about 46,000 clones; around 74% occur a single time. Approximately 12% of the sample lies in the top ten. What this sample's time point label stands for: cycle 4 day 1 (C4D1), after 6 weeks of nivolumab. Relapse after autologous stem cell transplantation had occurred in all trial patients, and cohorts A, B and C were distinguished by prior brentuximab vedotin exposure. The sequencing used peripheral blood mononuclear cells (PBMCs), collected before the fourth cycle of nivolumab. The source of these receptors is a human donor with classical Hodgkin lymphoma.

This chain links TRBV2 with TRBJ2-5; 9 nucleotides agree with TRBD2. V gave up 7 bases and J gave up 1 base; unmatched junction bases: 13. Germline values: CDR1 SNHLY, CDR2 FYNNEI. This CDR3 contains 17 residues. The CDR3 here is CASTGVRRTSAQETQYF. The CDR3 DNA sequence: TGTGCCAGCACCGGAGTTCGACGGACTAGCGCCCAAGAGACCCAGTACTTC.

The V and J genes are TRBV5-4 and TRBJ2-1; possible D gene TRBD2, 5 bases. Germline V lookup: CDR1 SGHNT, CDR2 YYREEE (reference sequence). V was shortened by 4 bases and J by 7 bases, with 21 bases between the two germline ends. The CDR3 loop spans 16 amino acids. CDR3 DNA sequence: TGTGCCAGCAGCCGAGCCGTAGGGAAAACGGGGAATGAGCAGTTCTTC. This gives the protein CASSRAVGKTGNEQFF.

In its sample, this clone was seen a few times. The rearrangement links TRBV28 to TRBJ1-5; no clear D gene. Germline loops: CDR1 MDHEN, CDR2 SYDVKM. The CDR3 spans 15 residues. The V end was cut by 3 bases, the J end by 3 bases, with 12 bases between. The CDR3 is CASSLAYSDNQPQHF. In DNA, the CDR3 is TGTGCCAGCAGTTTGGCCTACAGTGACAATCAGCCCCAGCATTTT.

The rearrangement uses TRBV5-8 and TRBJ1-1, with a weak D call TRBD1 (5 bases). Looked up from germline, CDR1 is SGHTS and CDR2 is YDEGEE. With 0 bases removed from V and 6 bases from J, the gap between germline ends came to 12 bases. The CDR3 covers 14 residues. CDR3 loop: CASSLDTGFSEAFF. The CDR3 DNA reads as TGTGCCAGCAGCTTGGATACAGGTTTCTCTGAAGCTTTCTTT.

This clone was counted between two and nine times. The chain recombines TRBV10-1 with TRBJ2-2; 12 bases line up with TRBD2. The V gene end was trimmed by 9 bases and the J gene end by 6 bases; junction bases not matched to a gene: 5. The CDR3 totals 14 residues. CDR1 is WNHNN and CDR2 is SYGVQD in the germline V gene (reference sequence). The DNA for the CDR3 is TGCGCCAGGGGACTAGCGGGTTCCCCCGGGGAGCTGTTTTTT. Residues: CARGLAGSPGELFF.

The rearrangement links TRBV6-5 to TRBJ1-2; D may be TRBD1 (6 bases). Trimming removed 2 bases from V and 1 base from J, with 11 bases in between. This CDR3 is built from 15 residues. Germline V gene sequence: CDR1 MNHEY, CDR2 SVGAGI. The CDR3 spells CASSYGQGFNYGYTF. Written as DNA, the CDR3 is TGTGCCAGCAGTTACGGGCAGGGGTTTAACTATGGCTACACCTTC.

This clone was detected only a few times. CDR3 DNA sequence: TGTGCCAGCAGCCCTCCCCTGGGATTCATTAGCACAGATACGCAGTATTTT. Its translation: CASSPPLGFISTDTQYF. The V call is TRBV5-6, the J call TRBJ2-3; D not certain. The CDR3 runs to 17 residues. Trimming cost V 4 bases and J 0 bases, with 18 bases left between them. Germline values: CDR1 SGHDT, CDR2 YYEEEE.

The gene calls are TRBV30 and TRBJ2-2, with no clear D. The CDR3 spans 14 residues. Germline V gene sequence: CDR1 GTSNPN, CDR2 SVGIG (reference sequence). V shed 4 bases and J shed 5 bases, with 14 bases lying between them. The CDR3: CAWTWASRTGELFF. The CDR3, as DNA: TGTGCCTGGACCTGGGCCTCGCGTACCGGGGAGCTGTTTTTT.

In the case of this clone: One end of the junction does not line up with germline, which may come from a read error. The V call is TRBV27, the J call TRBJ2-3, with 9 bases identical to TRBD2. This CDR3 is 15 amino acids long. Germline values: CDR1 MNHEY, CDR2 SMNVEV (reference sequence). CDR3 in amino acids: CASSPSPGAGGPWSF. CDR3 sequence (DNA): TGTGCCAGCAGTCCCTCTCCAGGGGCGGGAGGGCCGTGGTCGTTC.